A selection of T cell receptor beta chains follows, all from one sample in a study of cytomegalovirus exposure and HLA in healthy donors. Profiled with immunoSEQ multiplex PCR; TCRdb holds only in-frame clones, not every one. The data hold some 69,000 clones, with roughly 96% observed a single time. The sample was PBMCs. The source is a young man in good health and CMV-seronegative. Each CDR3 is given with its conserved first and last residue. A D gene is named only where the DNA matches it firmly. The size field is filled for only some rows; it gives once, few, many or a size class.

.,TRBV7-2,TRBJ2-5,.,TGTGCCAGCAGCCCCGACTGGGGGGGCAAGTACTTC,CASSPDWGGKYF
once,TRBV6-5,TRBJ1-2,.,TGTGCCAGCAGTGAATCACAGAACTATGGCTACACCTTC,CASSESQNYGYTF
.,TRBV19,TRBJ1-2,.,TGTGCCAGTAAAAAAGCAGGTTACTATGGCTACACCTTC,CASKKAGYYGYTF
.,TRBV5-4,TRBJ1-4,TRBD1,TGTGCCAGCAGCTTGGGGGACAGGGATGAAAAACTGTTTTTT,CASSLGDRDEKLFF
once,TRBV5-1,TRBJ1-4,.,TGCGCCAGCAGCGGACCCTCAGGGACAACTAATGAAAAACTGTTTTTT,CASSGPSGTTNEKLFF
.,TRBV6-6,TRBJ2-7,.,TGTGCCAGCAGTTACCCGCCCGCCGGGTCCTACGAGCAGTACTTC,CASSYPPAGSYEQYF
.,TRBV15,TRBJ2-3,.,TGTGCCACCAGCGGCAGATACACAGATACGCAGTATTTT,CATSGRYTDTQYF
.,TRBV11-1,TRBJ1-1,.,TGTGCCAGCAGCTTTAGGGGCAGGGGCGAAGCTTTCTTT,CASSFRGRGEAFF
.,TRBV19,TRBJ2-1,TRBD1,TGTGCCAGTAAGGTGTGGGACAGGGCCGATGAGCAGTTCTTC,CASKVWDRADEQFF
.,TRBV7-9,TRBJ1-1,.,TGTGCCAGCAGCTTAGCACCCCGGGGGACTGAAGCTTTCTTT,CASSLAPRGTEAFF
.,TRBV7-8,TRBJ1-5,.,TGTGCCAGCAGCGCCACAGGGAAGGGCAATCAGCCCCAGCATTTT,CASSATGKGNQPQHF
.,TRBV6-5,TRBJ1-2,.,TGTGCCAGCAGTTACGACAGGTTGAGAAACTATGGCTACACCTTC,CASSYDRLRNYGYTF
.,TRBV2,TRBJ1-2,TRBD1,TGTGCCAGCAGTGGACAGGGTCCCACCTTC,CASSGQGPTF
.,TRBV10-3,TRBJ2-7,TRBD1,TGTGCCATCAACCCCGGGACAGCCTACGAGCAGTACTTC,CAINPGTAYEQYF
.,TRBV9,TRBJ1-6,.,TGTGCCAGCAGCGTAGCGATGCAGGACTCCTATAATTCACCCCTCCACTTT,CASSVAMQDSYNSPLHF
.,TRBV4-2,TRBJ1-5,.,TGTGCCAGCAGCCAAGAGGGGACACATAATCAGCCCCAGCATTTT,CASSQEGTHNQPQHF
.,TRBV5-1,TRBJ2-7,TRBD1,TGCGCCAGCAGCTGGGACAGGGGGCCCTACGAGCAGTACTTC,CASSWDRGPYEQYF
once,TRBV9,TRBJ2-2,.,TGTGCCAGCAGCTGGAGGGACGGGGAGCTGTTTTTT,CASSWRDGELFF
.,TRBV6-1,TRBJ1-2,.,TGTGCCAGCACCACACAAGTTAACTATGGCTACACCTTC,CASTTQVNYGYTF
.,TRBV10-2,TRBJ1-5,.,TGCGCCAGCAGTGAGTCGAGCGCCAGGGGACATCAGCCCCAGCATTTT,CASSESSARGHQPQHF
.,TRBV29-1,TRBJ2-1,TRBD2,TGCAGCGTTGAAGGGACTAGCGGGAGGGCCGGGAATGAGCAGTTCTTC,CSVEGTSGRAGNEQFF
.,TRBV7-6,TRBJ1-2,.,TGTGCCAGCAGCTTAGCTCAGGACAGACCTAACTATGGCTACACCTTC,CASSLAQDRPNYGYTF
.,TRBV29-1,TRBJ1-2,.,TGCAGCGTTGAAGACACAGTGATCGATGGCTACACCTTC,CSVEDTVIDGYTF
.,TRBV28,TRBJ2-5,.,TGTGCCAGCAGTTTTTTGGGGGCGAAAGAGACCCAGTACTTC,CASSFLGAKETQYF